These 20 T cell receptor beta chains came from one sample sequenced in a study of cytomegalovirus exposure and HLA in healthy donors. Primers for the PCR totalled 60 Vbeta and 13 Jbeta. Repertoires were generated with immunoSEQ multiplex PCR, while TCRdb's copy carries only in-frame clones and drops some. There are roughly 120,000 clones in the sample; about 79% occur only once, and 3.5% to 5% lies in the top ten. Source material: PBMCs. These receptors all stem from a young man in good health and CMV-seropositive.

About this clone itself: At one end, the junction sequence differs from germline, possibly due to a read error. CDR3 region: CASSQDHSSGANGLTF. The CDR3 coding sequence is TGTGCCAGCAGCCAAGATCACTCCTCTGGGGCCAACGGCCTGACTTTC. V usage is TRBV4-2 and J usage is TRBJ2-6, with D perhaps matching TRBD1 (5 bases). Germline CDR1 is LGHNA and CDR2 is YNFKEQ. The CDR3 sequence is 16 residues long.

V usage is TRBV29-1 and J usage is TRBJ1-5; the match to TRBD1 covers 7 bases. V lost 4 bases, J lost 5 bases, and 5 bases stayed unmatched. The CDR3 contains 13 residues. Germline V gene lookup returns CDR1 SQVTM and CDR2 ANQGSEA. The CDR3: CSVGRDRYQPQHF. The CDR3 nucleotides read TGCAGCGTTGGCCGGGACAGATATCAGCCCCAGCATTTT.

This clone was counted once. The V call is TRBV6-5, the J call TRBJ2-7; D remains ambiguous. The CDR3 is 11 residues long. The germline V gene has CDR1 MNHEY and CDR2 SVGAGI. Trimming cost V 4 bases and J 6 bases, with 7 bases left between them. CDR3: CASSSPGEQYF. The CDR3 coding sequence is TGTGCCAGCAGTTCCCCGGGCGAGCAGTACTTC.

CDR3: CASSPRQGALNTEAFF. The CDR3 DNA is TGCGCCAGCAGCCCCCGACAGGGTGCCCTGAACACTGAAGCTTTCTTT. V gene TRBV4-1 combines with J gene TRBJ1-1; 7 positions match TRBD1. This CDR3 spans 16 amino acids. Germline assignment: CDR1 MGHRA and CDR2 YSYEKL. V trimming: 4 bases; J trimming: 0 bases; junction bases outside the gene matches: 8.

The J gene is TRBJ2-2, the V gene TRBV7-2; no definite D call. This CDR3 region has 13 residues. Per germline, CDR1 SGHTA and CDR2 FQGNSA. V was trimmed by 2 bases and J by 6 bases, leaving 7 bases between them. CDR3 DNA sequence: TGTGCCAGCAGCTTATCACAGTCCGGGGAGCTGTTTTTT. Translation: CASSLSQSGELFF.

This clone occurred a few times. The chain has TRBV28 and TRBJ2-2, with 8 bases aligning to TRBD1. Per the germline V gene, CDR1 is MDHEN and CDR2 is SYDVKM. This CDR3 is 20 amino acids long. V was clipped by 5 bases and J by 5 bases; unmatched bases: 22. CDR3 sequence (DNA): TGTGCCAGCAGTCCCATCACCCCCCGGGACAGGTCCGCTAGGACCGGGGAGCTGTTTTTT. Amino acid sequence: CASSPITPRDRSARTGELFF.

V usage is TRBV10-3 and J usage is TRBJ2-5; possible D gene TRBD1, 6 bases. The CDR3 extends over 16 amino acids. V was clipped by 0 bases and J by 4 bases, with 15 bases between them. Germline CDR1 reads ENHRY; CDR2 reads SYGVKD. The CDR3 loop is CAISESAGVRAETQYF. The CDR3 DNA reads as TGTGCCATCAGTGAGTCGGCAGGGGTACGGGCAGAGACCCAGTACTTC.

This rearrangement joins TRBV6-4 to TRBJ1-5; D ambiguous. Trimming removed 0 bases from V and 8 bases from J, with 11 bases in between. The CDR3 is 14 amino acids. Germline lookup yields CDR1 MRHNA and CDR2 SNTAGT. CDR3 region: CASSDSPEAKPQHF. In DNA form, the CDR3 reads TGTGCCAGCAGTGACTCCCCCGAGGCTAAGCCCCAGCATTTT.

The chain couples TRBV7-6 to TRBJ2-7, with TRBD2 matching over 11 bases. The CDR3 runs to 15 residues. With 5 bases clipped from V and 3 bases from J, the junction kept 6 bases outside the gene matches. The germline gives CDR1 SGHVS, CDR2 FNYEAQ. CDR3 coding DNA: TGTGCCAGCAGCCAATTTAGCGGGAGGGTCTACGAGCAGTACTTC. The encoded protein is CASSQFSGRVYEQYF.

Details on this clone: This sample includes further DNA sequences coding for the same CDR3. V gene TRBV6-6 combines with J gene TRBJ1-1; D call uncertain. CDR1 is MNHNY and CDR2 is SVGAGI in the germline V gene (reference sequence). The CDR3 consists of 14 residues. V gave up 0 bases and J gave up 1 base, with 6 bases separating them. The CDR3 loop is CASSYSRQNTEAFF. The CDR3, as DNA: TGTGCCAGCAGTTACTCGAGGCAGAACACTGAAGCTTTCTTT.

The table lists this clone with a few counts. The chain employs TRBV7-2 and TRBJ1-3; tentatively, D is TRBD1 (5 bases). V lost 1 base and J lost 8, with 12 bases in between. This CDR3 has 14 residues. Germline V gives CDR1 SGHTA, CDR2 FQGNSA. The CDR3: CASSLGLGGDTIYF. In DNA form, the CDR3 reads TGTGCCAGCAGCTTAGGGTTGGGGGGGGACACCATATATTTT.

By share, this clone ranks as medium-sized. The V call is TRBV11-2, the J call TRBJ2-2; D remains unclear. Germline CDR1 reads SGHAT; CDR2 reads FQNNGV. The CDR3 has 16 residues. V was trimmed by 3 bases and J by 5 bases, leaving 16 bases between them. CDR3 sequence reads: CASSFLTNDATGELFF. The CDR3 DNA follows: TGTGCCAGCAGCTTCCTAACGAATGATGCTACCGGGGAGCTGTTTTTT.

This chain uses TRBV18 with TRBJ1-1; D not certain. This CDR3 region has 13 residues. Per germline, CDR1 KGHSH and CDR2 LQKENI. The V and J ends lost 6 bases and 1 base respectively, with 9 bases between them. CDR3 DNA: TGTGCCAGCTCGCACGACAAGAACACTGAAGCTTTCTTT. Its protein is CASSHDKNTEAFF.

This clone was seen only a few times. The V gene is TRBV7-2, the J gene TRBJ2-7; 8 bases match TRBD2. V lost 1 base, J lost 0 bases, and 11 bases stayed unmatched. CDR1 is SGHTA and CDR2 is FQGNSA in the germline V gene. The CDR3 is made up of 18 amino acids. CDR3 nucleotide sequence: TGTGCCAGCAGCTTAGGTTGGACGGGAGGGGGAGGCTCCTACGAGCAGTACTTC. This sequence encodes CASSLGWTGGGGSYEQYF.

This clone was recorded once. The chain employs TRBV7-2 and TRBJ2-3, with a tentative D call TRBD2 (5 bases). Germline CDR1 reads SGHTA; CDR2 reads FQGNSA. The CDR3 is made up of 15 amino acids. V was pared by 4 bases and J by 4 bases, with 15 bases between. CDR3 in DNA: TGTGCCAGCAGCTCTCAGAGGGCGAGGGCAGATACGCAGTATTTT. Amino acids: CASSSQRARADTQYF.

CDR3 in amino acids: CASSLTGHGEKLFF. The CDR3 nucleotides are TGTGCCAGCAGCTTGACAGGTCACGGTGAAAAACTGTTTTTT. The V and J genes are TRBV7-6 and TRBJ1-4; TRBD1 is a possible D gene (6 bases). Germline values: CDR1 SGHVS, CDR2 FNYEAQ. The CDR3 consists of 14 residues. The V gene lost 3 bases and the J gene lost 7 bases, with 12 bases spanning the gap.

The chain carries TRBV19 and TRBJ2-7; the match to TRBD1 covers 8 bases. Germline assignment: CDR1 LNHDA and CDR2 SQIVND (reference sequence). The CDR3 is made up of 14 amino acids. V gave up 4 bases and J gave up 3 bases; unmatched junction bases: 5. The CDR3 here is CASSTRTGSYEQYF. The CDR3 DNA sequence: TGTGCCAGTAGTACCCGGACAGGGAGCTACGAGCAGTACTTC.

V usage is TRBV14 and J usage is TRBJ1-1, with D unresolved. This CDR3 has 12 amino acids. V lost 1 base and J 4 bases, leaving 4 bases between the germline ends. Germline values: CDR1 SGHDN, CDR2 FVKESK. CDR3 region: CASSQVFTEAFF. CDR3 in DNA: TGTGCCAGCAGCCAAGTATTCACTGAAGCTTTCTTT.

V gene TRBV25-1 combines with J gene TRBJ2-1, with 11 positions matching TRBD2. The CDR3 totals 17 residues. Germline V lookup: CDR1 MGHDK, CDR2 SYGVNS. V lost 3 bases, J lost 4 bases, and 8 bases stayed unmatched. The CDR3 reads CASSDLLLAGGYNEQFF. The DNA for the CDR3 is TGTGCCAGCAGTGATTTACTGCTAGCGGGGGGTTACAATGAGCAGTTCTTC.

This clone has just one count. This chain joins TRBV4-3 and TRBJ2-1, with D possibly matching TRBD2 (6 bases). Germline V gene sequence: CDR1 LGHNA, CDR2 YSLEER. The V and J ends lost 0 bases and 4 bases respectively, with 19 bases between them. The CDR3 consists of 18 residues. CDR3 loop: CASSQDSVKLAAYNEQFF. Here the CDR3 DNA reads TGCGCCAGCAGCCAAGATAGCGTCAAGTTAGCGGCTTACAATGAGCAGTTCTTC.